This is a list of T cell receptor beta chains from one sample in a study of blood T cell repertoires in COVID-19. TCRdb's copy holds only in-frame clones and misses some; the assay was immunoSEQ multiplex PCR. The sample yields tens of thousands of clones, about 83% seen once. Material for sequencing was peripheral blood. The receptors stem from a man at least 80 years old with acute or convalescent COVID-19. CDR3s include the opening cysteine and the closing phenylalanine or tryptophan. A D gene is named only where the DNA matches it firmly. Size values are once, few and many counts, or a class for expanded clones, and some rows have none.

TRBV9	TRBD1	TRBJ2-1	once	TGTGCCAGCAGCGGGGGACAGGGCACCTACAATGAGCAGTTCTTC	CASSGGQGTYNEQFF
TRBV24-1	TRBD1	TRBJ1-5	.	TGTGCCACCCACCCCGGGACAGGGGCCGGGGATTATCAGCCCCAGCATTTT	CATHPGTGAGDYQPQHF
TRBV6-5	TRBD2	TRBJ2-5	.	TGTGCCAGCAGTTGGGGACTGCCACCGGGAGGGGAGACCCAGTACTTC	CASSWGLPPGGETQYF
TRBV15	.	TRBJ2-5	once	TGTGCCACCAGCAGAGACTTACAAGAGACCCAGTACTTC	CATSRDLQETQYF
TRBV3-1/TRBV3-2	.	TRBJ2-7	.	TGTGCCAGCAGCCAAGACTTGGCAAGCTCCTACGAGCAGTACTTC	CASSQDLASSYEQYF
TRBV5-8	.	TRBJ1-5	.	TGTGCCAGCAGTTCCCGGGGGTATAGCAATCAGCCCCAGCATTTT	CASSSRGYSNQPQHF
TRBV27	TRBD2	TRBJ2-7	.	TGTGCCAGCAGGGCCCTCGGACTAGCGAGGGAGCAGTACTTC	CASRALGLAREQYF
TRBV11-2	.	TRBJ2-7	few	TGTGCCAGCAGCTTAGCGTATCCAGTTACCGAGCAGTACTTC	CASSLAYPVTEQYF
TRBV9	.	TRBJ1-6	.	TGTGCCAGCAGCGCCCGGGGAGGGAATTCACCCCTCCACTTT	CASSARGGNSPLHF
TRBV29-1	TRBD1	TRBJ2-2	.	TGCAGCGCTACGACAGGGTCCGGGGAGCTGTTTTTT	CSATTGSGELFF
TRBV12-5	.	TRBJ1-2	once	TGTGCTAGTGGTTTGGCCCCTGCAGGAGGGGATGGCTACACCTTC	CASGLAPAGGDGYTF
TRBV10-1	TRBD1	TRBJ1-4	.	TGCGCCAGCAGTGAGGGCGGGACAGCTAATGAAAAACTGTTTTTT	CASSEGGTANEKLFF
TRBV28	TRBD1	TRBJ1-1	.	TGTGCCAGCAGTTTACTGGGCAGGGGGTGGACTGAAGCTTTCTTT	CASSLLGRGWTEAFF
TRBV7-2	TRBD2	TRBJ2-2	.	TGTGCCAGCAGCTTAGCGTTAGCGGGGGGTACCGGGGAGCTGTTTTTT	CASSLALAGGTGELFF
TRBV3-1/TRBV3-2	TRBD1	TRBJ1-4	.	TGTGCCAGCAGCCAGGACAGGGAATACGGAAAACTGTTTTTT	CASSQDREYGKLFF